This is a list of T cell receptor beta chains from one sample in a study of blood T cell repertoires in COVID-19. Using immunoSEQ multiplex PCR, the repertoire was profiled, and TCRdb retains in-frame clones only, with some absent. The table records tens of thousands of clones, nearly 90% of them present only once. Sequenced: peripheral blood. The source is a man in his fifties or sixties with acute or convalescent COVID-19. Both conserved end residues are part of each CDR3. The D gene is left open where the match is weak. Not all rows give a size; the values are once, few, many and, for expanded clones, a class.

d_gene,j_gene,abundance,v_gene,CDR3aa,CDR3nt
TRBD1,TRBJ2-3,-,TRBV10-3,CAISESTLRDRGFADTQYF,TGTGCCATCAGTGAGTCGACACTAAGGGACAGGGGTTTCGCAGATACGCAGTATTTT
-,TRBJ2-7,-,TRBV9,CASSMVEWPLSYEQYF,TGTGCCAGCAGTATGGTTGAATGGCCTTTATCCTACGAGCAGTACTTC
TRBD1,TRBJ1-1,once,TRBV5-5,CASSLGGQGGRTEAFF,TGTGCCAGCAGCTTGGGGGGACAGGGAGGGAGAACTGAAGCTTTCTTT
-,TRBJ1-2,few,TRBV11-2,CASSDRGGYGYTF,TGTGCCAGCAGCGACCGGGGGGGCTATGGCTACACCTTC
-,TRBJ2-1,-,TRBV19,CASKQANNEQFF,TGTGCCAGTAAACAGGCCAACAATGAGCAGTTCTTC
TRBD1,TRBJ1-3,-,TRBV9,CASSASQGAGNTIYF,TGTGCCAGCAGCGCGTCACAGGGGGCGGGAAACACCATATATTTT
TRBD1,TRBJ1-2,-,TRBV27,CASSSRDRVYGYTF,TGTGCCAGCAGTTCCCGGGACAGAGTCTATGGCTACACCTTC
TRBD2,TRBJ2-1,once,TRBV5-6,CASSLAGVSYNEQFF,TGTGCCAGCAGCCTAGCGGGAGTCTCCTACAATGAGCAGTTCTTC
TRBD2,TRBJ2-1,-,TRBV24-1,CATSDPLAGRYNEQFF,TGTGCCACCAGTGATCCACTAGCGGGACGTTACAATGAGCAGTTCTTC
-,TRBJ1-1,-,TRBV3-1/TRBV3-2,CASSPRMYTEAFF,TGTGCCAGCAGCCCGCGCATGTACACTGAAGCTTTCTTT
TRBD2,TRBJ2-7,-,TRBV4-1,CASSQDYQRGDYEQYF,TGCGCCAGCAGCCAAGATTATCAGCGGGGAGACTACGAGCAGTACTTC
-,TRBJ1-5,-,TRBV2,CASRRGALNQPQHF,TGTGCCAGCAGGCGCGGGGCTTTAAATCAGCCCCAGCATTTT
-,TRBJ1-2,-,TRBV7-8,CASSSTQGLGYGYTF,TGTGCCAGCAGCTCAACCCAGGGGCTGGGCTATGGCTACACCTTC
TRBD2,TRBJ2-7,-,TRBV4-1,CASSQVSGGRQEQYF,TGCGCCAGCAGCCAAGTCTCGGGCGGGAGGCAAGAGCAGTACTTC
TRBD2,TRBJ2-1,once,TRBV10-1,CASSELAGGFYNEQFF,TGCGCCAGCAGTGAACTAGCGGGAGGGTTCTACAATGAGCAGTTCTTC
-,TRBJ2-1,once,TRBV14,CASSRTSSYNEQFF,TGTGCCAGCAGCCGAACAAGCTCCTACAATGAGCAGTTCTTC
-,TRBJ2-2,-,TRBV4-1,CASMSNTGKLFF,TGCGCCAGCATGTCGAACACCGGGAAGCTGTTTTTT
-,TRBJ1-3,-,TRBV11-2,CASSSYRTVRNTIYF,TGTGCCAGCAGCTCATATAGGACAGTTAGAAACACCATATATTTT
TRBD1,TRBJ2-1,-,TRBV3-1/TRBV3-2,CASSQAGGLYNEQFF,TGTGCCAGCAGCCAAGCAGGGGGCTTGTACAATGAGCAGTTCTTC
TRBD1,TRBJ1-2,-,TRBV18,CASSPGQGEDGYTF,TGTGCCAGCTCACCCGGACAGGGTGAGGATGGCTACACCTTC
TRBD1,TRBJ2-7,-,TRBV5-4,CASSSYRDRDSYEQYF,TGTGCCAGCAGCTCATACCGGGACAGAGACTCCTACGAGCAGTACTTC
TRBD2,TRBJ2-7,-,TRBV30,CAWATSGNGYEQYF,TGTGCCTGGGCCACTAGCGGGAATGGCTACGAGCAGTACTTC
-,TRBJ1-1,-,TRBV6-6,CASSYGSLRNTEAFF,TGTGCCAGCAGTTATGGTTCCCTCAGGAACACTGAAGCTTTCTTT
TRBD1,TRBJ1-5,-,TRBV19,CASSPFQGESQPQHF,TGTGCCAGTAGTCCCTTCCAGGGGGAATCTCAGCCCCAGCATTTT
-,TRBJ2-5,-,TRBV7-2,CASSLGSVQETQYF,TGTGCCAGCAGCTTAGGAAGCGTACAAGAGACCCAGTACTTC
TRBD2,TRBJ2-5,-,TRBV11-2,CASSAGTSGRGIETQYF,TGTGCCAGCAGCGCCGGGACTAGCGGGAGGGGGATAGAGACCCAGTACTTC
-,TRBJ2-5,-,TRBV19,CASSMQASGQETQYF,TGTGCCAGTAGTATGCAGGCGAGCGGCCAAGAGACCCAGTACTTC
TRBD1,TRBJ2-3,-,TRBV5-4,CASSAGQGADTQYF,TGTGCCAGCAGCGCCGGACAGGGGGCAGATACGCAGTATTTT
TRBD1,TRBJ1-3,once,TRBV7-6,CASSSILTGGSGNTIYF,TGTGCCAGCAGCTCCATCCTTACAGGGGGCTCTGGAAACACCATATATTTT
-,TRBJ2-7,-,TRBV5-5,CASSFTATAEEQYF,TGTGCCAGCAGCTTCACGGCGACAGCAGAAGAGCAGTACTTC
TRBD1,TRBJ2-1,-,TRBV19,CASSSPDRGYRSEQFF,TGTGCCAGTAGCTCCCCGGACAGGGGATACAGGAGTGAGCAGTTCTTC
-,TRBJ1-2,-,TRBV6-5,CASTPEEGGFRGYTF,TGTGCCAGCACCCCGGAGGAGGGGGGGTTTCGGGGCTACACCTTC
TRBD1,TRBJ1-5,-,TRBV6-1,CASSEGDSQNQPQHF,TGTGCCAGCAGTGAAGGGGACAGCCAAAATCAGCCCCAGCATTTT
-,TRBJ1-3,-,TRBV5-6,CASNTDGSGNTIYF,TGTGCCAGCAACACCGACGGGTCTGGAAACACCATATATTTT
-,TRBJ2-5,-,TRBV4-2,CASSQDRGKTQYF,TGTGCCAGCAGCCAAGATCGGGGAAAGACCCAGTACTTC
TRBD2,TRBJ2-5,-,TRBV5-1,CASSRLAGSRETQYF,TGCGCCAGCAGCAGGCTAGCGGGAAGTCGGGAGACCCAGTACTTC
TRBD2,TRBJ2-7,-,TRBV19,CASSMTSGSYEQYF,TGTGCCAGTAGTATGACTAGCGGGAGCTACGAGCAGTACTTC
TRBD2,TRBJ2-3,-,TRBV6-2/TRBV6-3,CASSPPLGLAGTDTQYF,TGTGCCAGCAGCCCCCCCCTCGGTCTAGCGGGCACAGATACGCAGTATTTT
TRBD1,TRBJ1-2,-,TRBV9,CASSPSGTGGGSYTF,TGTGCCAGCAGCCCTTCCGGGACAGGGGGCGGTAGCTACACCTTC
TRBD1,TRBJ2-7,-,TRBV20-1,CSASRLGDRGYEQYF,TGCAGTGCTAGTAGGTTAGGGGACAGGGGGTACGAGCAGTACTTC
TRBD2,TRBJ2-3,-,TRBV6-1,CASSVASGSLTDTQYF,TGTGCCAGCAGTGTGGCTAGCGGGAGTCTCACAGATACGCAGTATTTT
TRBD1,TRBJ2-1,-,TRBV18,CASSHGTGLLFF,TGTGCCAGCTCACATGGGACAGGGCTTCTGTTCTTC
TRBD2,TRBJ2-7,-,TRBV10-2,CASSETSGRVHEQYF,TGCGCCAGCAGTGAGACGAGCGGGAGGGTCCACGAGCAGTACTTC
TRBD2,TRBJ2-7,-,TRBV27,CASSFLPSGSPLRWEQYF,TGTGCCAGCAGTTTTCTCCCTAGCGGGAGCCCCCTACGTTGGGAGCAGTACTTC
TRBD2,TRBJ2-3,-,TRBV5-1,CASSLGGLAGGTDTQYF,TGCGCCAGCAGCTTGGGGGGACTAGCGGGAGGAACAGATACGCAGTATTTT
-,TRBJ1-1,-,TRBV5-4,CASSYIRDTAYWEAFF,TGTGCCAGCAGTTATATCCGGGACACCGCGTATTGGGAAGCTTTCTTT
-,TRBJ1-3,-,TRBV7-2,CASSPSAGHGNTIYF,TGTGCCAGCAGCCCATCGGCAGGGCATGGAAACACCATATATTTT
TRBD2,TRBJ2-1,-,TRBV2,CASRPGLAGGPDEQFF,TGTGCCAGCAGGCCGGGACTAGCGGGAGGGCCGGACGAGCAGTTCTTC
-,TRBJ1-3,few,TRBV15,CATSRDRGGSGNTIYF,TGTGCCACCAGCAGAGACAGGGGCGGCTCTGGAAACACCATATATTTT
-,TRBJ2-2,-,TRBV7-2,CASSSPPGVETNTGELFF,TGTGCCAGCAGCTCCCCCCCAGGGGTAGAGACGAACACCGGGGAGCTGTTTTTT
-,TRBJ2-7,-,TRBV7-9,CASSGAGKDYEQYF,TGTGCCAGCAGCGGGGCGGGGAAGGATTACGAGCAGTACTTC
-,TRBJ1-2,-,TRBV24-1,CATRTISSNYGYTF,TGTGCCACCAGGACAATTTCATCTAACTATGGCTACACCTTC
-,TRBJ1-5,-,TRBV12-5,CASGLVEHQPQHF,TGTGCTAGTGGTTTGGTCGAGCATCAGCCCCAGCATTTT